Each of the 21 T cell receptor beta chains below was sequenced from the same sample in a study of beta chain features in type 1 diabetes (dated by TCRdb to the late 2010s). What the work shows at the level of the full study, not this receptor alone: In all four CD4+ subsets, TCRB CDR3 length was moderately but significantly shorter in type 1 diabetes patients.

No antigen is known for these receptors. The library was generated by the immunoSEQ multiplex PCR assay. All of the isolated RNA was reverse transcribed with the High Capacity cDNA Reverse Transcription Kit, so expressed TCRB transcripts were sequenced. TCRdb re-hosts the immuneACCESS table, in-frame sequences only. Its copies lack some clones; in the studies checked, an unresolved V gene accounts for under half of them, and the cause for the rest is not known. For this sample there are more than 250,000 clones; 20% to 25% appear just once. Together, the top ten hold roughly 0.013% of the sample. The sequenced sample consisted of naive CD4+ T cells from blood. The cell subset or site label of this sample denotes: true naive CD4+ T cells. These receptors all come from a woman younger than 45 with type 1 diabetes.

The J gene is TRBJ2-5, the V gene TRBV5-1; 9 bases are a match to TRBD1. CDR1 is SGHRS, CDR2 YFSETQ, per germline. The trim removed 5 bases at V and 1 base at J, leaving 9 bases unmatched. The CDR3 runs to 16 residues. CDR3 nucleotide sequence: TGCGCCAGCAGATGGACAGGGGATTGGATCCAAGAGACCCAGTACTTC. Protein: CASRWTGDWIQETQYF.

This chain links TRBV7-9 with TRBJ2-5; D possibly corresponds to TRBD2 (5 bases). The CDR3 is 15 residues long. Germline V gene sequence: CDR1 SEHNR, CDR2 FQNEAQ (reference sequence). Trimming shortened V by 2 bases and J by 0 bases, and 10 bases separated the two germline ends. This CDR3 reads CASSLSDWYQETQYF. CDR3 coding DNA: TGTGCCAGCAGCTTATCGGACTGGTACCAAGAGACCCAGTACTTC.

The rearrangement links TRBV5-1 to TRBJ2-1, with D maybe TRBD1 (6 bases). CDR3 length: 13 residues. Germline CDR1 reads SGHRS; CDR2 reads YFSETQ. The V and J ends lost 3 bases and 9 bases respectively, with 13 bases between them. In nucleotides, the CDR3 is TGCGCCAGCAGCTGGGGTAAGGACAGTGAGCAGTTCTTC. Translating gives CASSWGKDSEQFF. The whole variable domain, filled in from reference TRBV5-1 and TRBJ2-1, reads KAGVTQTPRYLIKTRGQQVTLSCSPISGHRSVSWYQQTPGQGLQFLFEYFSETQRNKGNFPGRFSGRQFSNSRSEMNVSTLELGDSALYLCASSWGKDSEQFFGPGTRLTVL.

This chain connects TRBV11-1 to TRBJ2-7; 8 nucleotides align to TRBD1. The germline V gene has CDR1 SGHAT and CDR2 FQDESV (reference sequence). The CDR3 length is 13 residues. V was pared by 8 bases and J by 3 bases, with 6 bases of the junction left unmatched. Here the CDR3 DNA reads TGTGCCAGCCGGGGACAGGAGTTCTACGAGCAGTACTTC. As protein: CASRGQEFYEQYF.

The chain has TRBV9 and TRBJ2-7; 7 positions agree with TRBD2. CDR3 size: 16 residues. V trimming: 3 bases; J trimming: 4 bases; junction bases outside the gene matches: 13. Germline V gives CDR1 SGDLS, CDR2 YYNGEE. Here the CDR3 DNA reads TGTGCCAGCAGCGCGCTTCCAAGCGGGACGACGTACGAGCAGTACTTC. Translated: CASSALPSGTTYEQYF.

The chain recombines TRBV7-9 with TRBJ2-7; D might be TRBD2 (6 bases). The germline gives CDR1 SEHNR, CDR2 FQNEAQ (reference sequence). V was shortened by 5 bases and J by 4 bases, with 9 bases between the two germline ends. CDR3 length: 12 residues. The CDR3 spells CASSVGLYEQYF. DNA for the CDR3: TGTGCCAGCAGCGTGGGACTTTACGAGCAGTACTTC.

The chain uses TRBV4-1 and TRBJ2-7, with TRBD1 matching over 8 bases. Germline V gene lookup returns CDR1 MGHRA and CDR2 YSYEKL. The CDR3 totals 16 residues. V lost 1 base to trimming and J lost 0 bases; unmatched junction nucleotides: 5. CDR3 bases: TGCGCCAGCAGCCAAGTGGGACAGGCCCTCTCCTACGAGCAGTACTTC. Amino acids: CASSQVGQALSYEQYF.

The chain employs TRBV10-3 and TRBJ1-5, with a tentative D call TRBD1 (5 bases). There are 14 residues in the CDR3. The V end lost 4 bases, the J end lost 6 bases, and 13 bases lay between the germline ends. Germline V gene lookup returns CDR1 ENHRY and CDR2 SYGVKD. The CDR3 loop is CAISGGEAGQPQHF. The DNA of the CDR3 is TGTGCCATCAGTGGAGGGGAAGCGGGTCAGCCCCAGCATTTT.

The chain recombines TRBV29-1 with TRBJ1-2; 7 positions match TRBD1. With V trimmed by 4 bases and J by 12 bases, 8 bases remained unmatched. This CDR3 comprises 11 residues. Per germline, CDR1 SQVTM and CDR2 ANQGSEA. The CDR3 sequence: CSVGDRVGDTF. The DNA for the CDR3 is TGCAGCGTTGGAGACAGGGTGGGTGACACCTTC.

This clone has just a few counts. This rearrangement joins TRBV9 to TRBJ1-1, with D perhaps TRBD1 (5 bases). Germline V lookup: CDR1 SGDLS, CDR2 YYNGEE. V lost 2 bases and J lost 2, with 7 bases in between. CDR3 size: 13 residues. CDR3 protein: CASSVRTNTEAFF. CDR3 coding DNA: TGTGCCAGCAGCGTCCGGACAAACACTGAAGCTTTCTTT.

This chain uses TRBV6-5 with TRBJ1-2; 7 nucleotides agree with TRBD1. The ends lost 6 bases at V and 6 bases at J; junction bases unmatched: 10. The CDR3 covers 14 residues. CDR1 and CDR2 from the germline V gene are MNHEY and SVGAGI. In nucleotides, the CDR3 is TGTGCCAGCAGAACCGGGACAGATAATAATGGCTACACCTTC. This encodes CASRTGTDNNGYTF.

This chain uses TRBV7-9 with TRBJ2-1; TRBD2 matches 10 bases. The CDR3 totals 15 residues. The germline CDR1 and CDR2 sequences are SEHNR and FQNEAQ (reference sequence). Losses at the gene ends were 5 bases for V and 2 bases for J; bases not matched to a gene: 3. Here the CDR3 DNA reads TGTGCCAGCAGCCTCACTAGCGGGACCTACAATGAGCAGTTCTTC. Translation gives CASSLTSGTYNEQFF.

Turning to this clone: Mismatch with germline at one junction end may stem from a read error. The chain uses TRBV7-9 and TRBJ2-7; 8 nucleotides align to TRBD2. Germline CDR1 is SEHNR and CDR2 is FQNEAQ (reference sequence). This CDR3 has 17 residues. For the CDR3, the DNA is TGTGCCAGCAGCTTAGGGGCAAGCGGGAGTGTCTCCCACGAGCAGTACTTC. Encoded protein: CASSLGASGSVSHEQYF.

This clone was detected only a few times. CDR3 protein: CASSVSGKTNEQFF. CDR3 DNA sequence: TGTGCCAGCAGCGTATCCGGGAAGACCAATGAGCAGTTCTTC. The rearrangement joins TRBV9 to TRBJ2-1; tentative D call: TRBD2 (5 bases). Trimming left V 1 base short and J 6 bases short, with 11 bases between. The germline V gene encodes CDR1 SGDLS and CDR2 YYNGEE. CDR3 length: 14 amino acids.

The V gene is TRBV28, the J gene TRBJ2-4; D gene ambiguous. Trimming pared 6 bases from V and 0 bases from J, leaving 21 bases between. Germline values: CDR1 MDHEN, CDR2 SYDVKM. This CDR3 is 18 amino acids long. The CDR3 loop is CASSERIGRKIAKNIQYF. DNA of the CDR3: TGTGCCAGCAGCGAACGGATTGGCAGGAAGATAGCCAAAAACATTCAGTACTTC.

V and J are TRBV2 and TRBJ2-1; tentatively, D is TRBD1 (5 bases). CDR3 size: 14 residues. From germline, CDR1 is SNHLY and CDR2 FYNNEI. Trimming took off 1 base at V and 8 bases at J, with 12 bases between the two ends. CDR3 nucleotide sequence: TGTGCCAGCAGTGAAGGGGCAGGGAAGGATGAGCAGTTCTTC. It translates to CASSEGAGKDEQFF. Full variable domain (missing parts from reference TRBV2 and TRBJ2-1): EPEVTQTPSHQVTQMGQEVILRCVPISNHLYFYWYRQILGQKVEFLVSFYNNEISEKSEIFDDQFSVERPDGSNFTLKIRSTKLEDSAMYFCASSEGAGKDEQFFGPGTRLTVL.

This chain uses TRBV27 with TRBJ1-1; D call uncertain. The CDR3 covers 13 residues. V lost 3 bases and J lost 6, with 11 bases in between. Germline V gene lookup returns CDR1 MNHEY and CDR2 SMNVEV (reference sequence). The CDR3 nucleotides are TGTGCCAGCAGTTTGGTATTCCAGGCTGAAGCTTTCTTT. This encodes CASSLVFQAEAFF.

This clone showed up just a few times. The chain recombines TRBV28 with TRBJ2-5, with D perhaps TRBD1 (6 bases). CDR3 length: 14 amino acids. The germline V gene has CDR1 MDHEN and CDR2 SYDVKM. Trimming shortened V by 6 bases and J by 5 bases, and 16 bases separated the two germline ends. The CDR3 protein is CASRIDNRVETQYF. The CDR3 DNA reads TGTGCCAGCAGGATAGACAACAGGGTTGAGACCCAGTACTTC.

This clone was seen more than once but under ten times. The chain joins TRBV5-4 to TRBJ2-2; the D gene is possibly TRBD1 (5 bases). V lost 0 bases and J lost 6, with 9 bases in between. Germline V gives CDR1 SGHNT, CDR2 YYREEE (reference sequence). This CDR3 region has 14 residues. The CDR3 here is CASSLDLRAGELFF. Here the CDR3 DNA reads TGTGCCAGCAGCTTGGACCTCAGGGCCGGGGAGCTGTTTTTT.

The genes are TRBV20-1 and TRBJ2-7, with D unresolved. The CDR3 loop spans 11 amino acids. With 6 bases removed from V and 4 bases from J, the gap between germline ends came to 10 bases. Germline assignment: CDR1 DFQATT and CDR2 SNEGSKA (reference sequence). Here the CDR3 DNA reads TGCAGTGCGCTTCTAGGATACGAGCAGTACTTC. Translating gives CSALLGYEQYF.

This clone was seen a handful of times. The rearrangement uses TRBV7-9 and TRBJ1-1; D possibly corresponds to TRBD1 (5 bases). The CDR3 is 13 amino acids. Germline loops: CDR1 SEHNR, CDR2 FQNEAQ (reference sequence). Deletions cut 8 bases from V and 1 base from J, with 11 bases between. CDR3 DNA: TGTGCCAGCCGGGGGAGTGGGAACACTGAAGCTTTCTTT. This sequence encodes CASRGSGNTEAFF.